These 24 T cell receptor beta chains originate from one sample sequenced in a study of blood T cell repertoires in COVID-19. TCRdb's copy holds only in-frame clones and misses some; the assay was immunoSEQ multiplex PCR. This sample has 350,000 to 450,000 clones, with 85% to 90% found just once. Sequences were obtained from PBMCs or T cells enriched from blood (not recorded which). Source of these receptors: a man between 25 and 39 years old who had recovered from COVID-19.

The chain links TRBV6-5 to TRBJ1-2; possibly TRBD1 for D (5 bases). This CDR3 region has 13 residues. In germline, CDR1 is MNHEY, CDR2 SVGAGI. V was shortened by 5 bases and J by 8 bases, with 15 bases between the two germline ends. CDR3 sequence: CASSPGGPGGYTF. CDR3 sequence (DNA): TGTGCCAGCAGTCCCGGCGGTCCAGGGGGCTACACCTTC.

This chain joins TRBV5-1 and TRBJ2-3; TRBD1 aligns across 11 bases. Trimming took 1 base from V and 5 from J; bases not matched to a gene: 6. Germline V gene lookup returns CDR1 SGHRS and CDR2 YFSETQ. This CDR3 has 16 residues. CDR3: CASSLLGQGAGDTQYF. CDR3 bases: TGCGCCAGCAGCTTGTTAGGACAGGGGGCCGGAGATACGCAGTATTTT.

This clone was seen only once. The V call is TRBV21-1, the J call TRBJ2-1; TRBD1 was called by the table and not checked on the DNA. TRBV21-1 counts as a pseudogene. The CDR3 is 16 residues long. CDR3 sequence: CASSKKETGKGNEQFF. The CDR3 DNA sequence: TGTGCCAGCAGCAAAAAGGAGACAGGGAAAGGGAATGAGCAGTTCTTC.

The genes are TRBV6-5 and TRBJ2-7, with a weak D call TRBD1 (5 bases). The length of the CDR3 is 15 residues. Trimming stripped 0 bases from V and 4 bases from J, with 13 bases between. Germline CDR1 and CDR2: MNHEY and SVGAGI. DNA of the CDR3: TGTGCCAGCAGTTACTCGAGTAGGGGAAGGTACGAGCAGTACTTC. Protein: CASSYSSRGRYEQYF.

This sequence joins TRBV7-6 and TRBJ1-4; 7 bases are a match to TRBD1. Germline CDR1 SGHVS, CDR2 FNYEAQ. The CDR3 runs to 16 residues. With 5 bases clipped from V and 1 base from J, the junction kept 7 bases outside the gene matches. The chain's CDR3 is CASSQRQGGTNEKLFF. For the CDR3, the DNA is TGTGCCAGCAGCCAAAGACAGGGAGGAACTAATGAAAAACTGTTTTTT.

This chain uses TRBV28 with TRBJ1-5; D unresolved. Germline V gene sequence: CDR1 MDHEN, CDR2 SYDVKM. The V gene lost 5 bases and the J gene lost 5 bases, with 4 bases spanning the gap. The CDR3 contains 11 residues. CDR3 sequence reads: CASSQYQPQHF. CDR3 sequence (DNA): TGTGCCAGCAGTCAGTATCAGCCCCAGCATTTT.

This chain uses TRBV28 with TRBJ2-2; 10 nucleotides match TRBD1. The CDR3 covers 16 residues. Germline assignment: CDR1 MDHEN and CDR2 SYDVKM. The junction had 8 bases not matched to a gene; V was cut back by 6 bases and J by 4 bases. CDR3 nucleotide sequence: TGTGCCAGCAGACCGGGACAGGGGATGAGCACCGGGGAGCTGTTTTTT. This sequence encodes CASRPGQGMSTGELFF.

The chain recombines TRBV5-1 with TRBJ2-5; TRBD1 matches 7 bases. CDR3 size: 14 residues. Per germline, CDR1 SGHRS and CDR2 YFSETQ. Unmatched junction bases numbered 6, after V lost 2 bases and J lost 5 bases. The CDR3 nucleotides read TGCGCCAGCAGCTTACAGGGGTCAGGGGAGACCCAGTACTTC. Residues: CASSLQGSGETQYF.

This chain joins TRBV2 and TRBJ2-3; 9 nucleotides line up with TRBD1. The CDR3 loop spans 15 amino acids. The J segment lost 3 bases and the V segment lost 7 bases, leaving 8 bases of the junction unmatched. Germline lookup yields CDR1 SNHLY and CDR2 FYNNEI. CDR3 sequence: CASTERGQGTDTQYF. DNA for the CDR3: TGTGCCAGCACCGAGCGGGGACAGGGAACAGATACGCAGTATTTT.

This clone was picked up one time. The chain links TRBV10-1 to TRBJ2-2; D perhaps matches TRBD1 (5 bases). The CDR3 spans 16 residues. V was clipped by 0 bases and J by 6 bases, with 14 bases between them. Per the germline V gene, CDR1 is WNHNN and CDR2 is SYGVQD (reference sequence). CDR3 DNA sequence: TGCGCCAGCAGTGAGTCGAAAGGGGCGTCGGCCGGGGAGCTGTTTTTT. Translation: CASSESKGASAGELFF.

The chain carries TRBV29-1 and TRBJ2-1; perhaps TRBD1 as D (5 bases). CDR1 is SQVTM, CDR2 ANQGSEA, per germline. The V end lost 7 bases, the J end lost 7 bases, and 11 bases lay between the germline ends. CDR3 length: 11 residues. The CDR3 sequence: CSALPGNEQFF. The CDR3 DNA sequence: TGCAGCGCACTTCCAGGGAATGAGCAGTTCTTC.

This chain connects TRBV12-3 or TRBV12-4 to TRBJ1-2; the match to TRBD1 covers 9 bases. V shed 6 bases and J 8 bases; nucleotides not matched to a gene: 7. The CDR3 extends over 13 amino acids. CDR3 in amino acids: CASRQQGARGYTF. The CDR3 nucleotides read TGTGCCAGCAGGCAACAGGGGGCGCGGGGCTACACCTTC.

The chain combines TRBV5-1 with TRBJ1-2, with TRBD1 as a possible D gene (6 bases). Germline V gene data show CDR1 as SGHRS and CDR2 as YFSETQ. Trimming removed 4 bases at V and 0 bases at J, with 10 bases between. This CDR3 is built from 14 residues. For the CDR3, the DNA is TGCGCCAGCAGCGAACAGGGAGCTAACTATGGCTACACCTTC. It specifies CASSEQGANYGYTF.

This clone was seen a handful of times. The chain carries TRBV12-3 or TRBV12-4 and TRBJ2-7; D is ambiguous. This CDR3 comprises 13 residues. V was cut by 6 bases and J by 6 bases, with 15 bases left in between. The CDR3 loop reads CASSPVRIGEQYF. The CDR3 nucleotides are TGTGCCAGCAGCCCAGTCAGAATTGGCGAGCAGTACTTC.

This clone has only one observation. V gene TRBV6-5 combines with J gene TRBJ1-2; weak D call: TRBD1 (6 bases). Germline V gene sequence: CDR1 MNHEY, CDR2 SVGAGI. The CDR3 is made up of 13 amino acids. V lost 2 bases and J 4 bases, leaving 8 bases between the germline ends. The CDR3: CASSYPDSYGYTF. The CDR3 nucleotides are TGTGCCAGCAGTTACCCGGACAGCTATGGCTACACCTTC.

The chain uses TRBV24-1 and TRBJ1-2; 7 positions match TRBD1. The CDR3 is made up of 13 amino acids. V gave up 7 bases and J gave up 7 bases; unmatched junction bases: 8. Looked up from germline, CDR1 is KGHDR and CDR2 is SFDVKD. Here the CDR3 DNA reads TGTGCCACCAGAGAGGGGGCCCAGGGTGGCTACACCTTC. Its protein product is CATREGAQGGYTF.

The rearrangement links TRBV19 to TRBJ1-4; D is unclear. Germline assignment: CDR1 LNHDA and CDR2 SQIVND (reference sequence). This CDR3 contains 15 residues. V lost 6 bases and J 5 bases, leaving 16 bases between the germline ends. The CDR3 nucleotides read TGTGCCAGTAGAAGCCACGGCGGTTGGAATGAAAAACTGTTTTTT. Amino acid sequence: CASRSHGGWNEKLFF.

The gene calls are TRBV18 and TRBJ1-3; possibly TRBD1 for D (5 bases). Germline CDR1 is KGHSH and CDR2 is LQKENI. The length of the CDR3 is 14 residues. Trimming stripped 6 bases from V and 0 bases from J, with 9 bases between. The CDR3 coding sequence is TGTGCCAGCTCTTCGGGGGGCTCTGGAAACACCATATATTTT. Translation: CASSSGGSGNTIYF. The full variable domain, its missing parts supplied by reference TRBV18 and TRBJ1-3, is NAGVMQNPRHLVRRRGQEARLRCSPMKGHSHVYWYRQLPEEGLKFMVYLQKENIIDESGMPKERFSAEFPKEGPSILRIQQVVRGDSAAYFCASSSGGSGNTIYFGEGSWLTVV.

The gene calls are TRBV12-3 or TRBV12-4 and TRBJ2-5; D might be TRBD1 (5 bases). This CDR3 spans 11 amino acids. V lost 5 bases, J lost 7 bases, and 8 bases lay in between. CDR3 in amino acids: CASSMQGTQYF. DNA of the CDR3: TGTGCCAGCAGTATGCAGGGGACCCAGTACTTC.

CDR3: CASSMLLVGTSGRRPYNEQFF. DNA for the CDR3: TGTGCCAGTAGTATGCTTCTTGTCGGGACTAGCGGGAGAAGACCGTACAATGAGCAGTTCTTC. The chain combines TRBV19 with TRBJ2-1; 14 bases agree with TRBD2. Trimming cost V 3 bases and J 4 bases; bases outside gene matches: 17. There are 21 residues in the CDR3. The germline V gene has CDR1 LNHDA and CDR2 SQIVND (reference sequence).

The V gene is TRBV28, the J gene TRBJ2-7; the match to TRBD1 covers 7 bases. V gave up 6 bases and J gave up 4 bases; unmatched junction bases: 6. The CDR3 runs to 13 residues. Germline V gene sequence: CDR1 MDHEN, CDR2 SYDVKM. The CDR3 protein is CASRGTVDYEQYF. The CDR3 bases are TGTGCCAGCAGGGGGACAGTGGATTACGAGCAGTACTTC.

The rearrangement joins TRBV28 to TRBJ2-2; perhaps TRBD2 as D (6 bases). V lost 6 bases to trimming and J lost 0 bases, with 17 bases between them. This CDR3 has 17 residues. Germline V lookup: CDR1 MDHEN, CDR2 SYDVKM. CDR3 coding DNA: TGTGCCAGCAGAGGAACTTTGGGACTTGCGAACACCGGGGAGCTGTTTTTT. Its translation is CASRGTLGLANTGELFF. The complete variable domain, with remaining parts taken from reference TRBV28 and TRBJ2-2, reads DVKVTQSSRYLVKRTGEKVFLECVQDMDHENMFWYRQDPGLGLRLIYFSYDVKMKEKGDIPEGYSVSREKKERFSLILESASTNQTSMYLCASRGTLGLANTGELFFGEGSRLTVL.

V and J are TRBV28 and TRBJ1-4, with 11 bases lining up with TRBD1. This CDR3 spans 14 amino acids. CDR1 MDHEN and CDR2 SYDVKM come from the germline V gene. After removal of 10 bases from V and 7 bases from J, the junction contained 8 bases not matched to a gene. This CDR3 is CATQAGTGGEKLFF. CDR3 in DNA: TGTGCCACCCAAGCCGGGACAGGGGGTGAAAAACTGTTTTTT.

The rearrangement uses TRBV5-5 and TRBJ1-5; TRBD1 matches 7 bases. Germline V gene sequence: CDR1 SGHKS, CDR2 YYEKEE (reference sequence). This CDR3 comprises 15 residues. V lost 0 bases to trimming and J lost 2 bases; unmatched junction nucleotides: 2. This CDR3 is CASSLVQGGNQPQHF. DNA of the CDR3: TGTGCCAGCAGCTTGGTGCAGGGGGGCAATCAGCCCCAGCATTTT.